One sample yielded the 20 T cell receptor beta chains listed below, sequenced in a study of OX40 agonist ivuxolimab in advanced cancers. Some clones are missing from TCRdb's copy, which holds only in-frame ones; the method was immunoSEQ multiplex PCR. The sample comprises about 53,000 clones, 80% to 85% of which are singletons, and about 4.5% rests with the top ten. Material: CD4+ or CD8+ T cells sorted from blood, obtained in a trial of the OX40 agonist ivuxolimab. The receptors come from an adult with an advanced solid tumor such as melanoma, head and neck, liver or kidney cancer.

The rearrangement joins TRBV15 to TRBJ1-4; D unresolved. Germline values: CDR1 LNHNV, CDR2 YYDKDF (reference sequence). The V gene lost 0 bases and the J gene lost 6 bases, with 11 bases spanning the gap. CDR3 length: 15 amino acids. CDR3 bases: TGTGCCACCAGCAGAGATTTGGGATTAGATGAAAAACTGTTTTTT. As protein: CATSRDLGLDEKLFF.

This sequence joins TRBV19 and TRBJ1-1; D is perhaps TRBD1 (5 bases). Germline V gene sequence: CDR1 LNHDA, CDR2 SQIVND (reference sequence). Trimming pared 0 bases from V and 6 bases from J, leaving 11 bases between. This CDR3 region has 14 residues. The CDR3 coding sequence is TGTGCCAGTAGTATAGAAGCCAGGGACGCTGAAGCTTTCTTT. This gives the protein CASSIEARDAEAFF.

As DNA, the CDR3 is TGCGCCAGCAGCCAAGGAGGCCTAGGTTCCTACGAGCAGTACTTC. Protein product: CASSQGGLGSYEQYF. The chain carries TRBV4-3 and TRBJ2-7, with D unclear. V gave up 1 base and J gave up 1 base, with 11 bases separating them. The CDR3 contains 15 residues. The germline V gene has CDR1 LGHNA and CDR2 YSLEER.

The rearrangement links TRBV4-1 to TRBJ1-6; unclear D gene. The CDR3 spans 15 residues. The V and J ends lost 0 bases and 3 bases respectively, with 6 bases between them. The germline CDR1 and CDR2 sequences are MGHRA and YSYEKL. CDR3 sequence reads: CASSQEPYYNSPLHF. CDR3 nucleotide sequence: TGCGCCAGCAGCCAAGAGCCTTACTATAATTCACCCCTCCACTTT.

The CDR3 is CASSEALWAVNQPQHF. In DNA form, the CDR3 reads TGTGCCAGCAGTGAAGCGCTATGGGCAGTCAATCAGCCCCAGCATTTT. V is TRBV6-1 and J is TRBJ1-5; D not resolved. CDR1 MNHNS and CDR2 SASEGT come from the germline V gene. Trimming removed 0 bases from V and 3 bases from J, with 12 bases in between. The CDR3 is 16 residues long.

The chain is built from TRBV5-7 and TRBJ2-7; 8 bases fit TRBD2. TRBV5-7 is designated an ORF whose function remains uncertain. This CDR3 region has 16 residues. Trimming removed 1 base from V and 2 bases from J; junction bases left unmatched: 8. The chain's CDR3 is CASSLFPGLGPYEQYF. CDR3 in DNA: TGTGCCAGCAGCTTGTTCCCGGGACTAGGGCCCTACGAGCAGTACTTC.

The gene calls are TRBV28 and TRBJ1-5, with D perhaps TRBD1 (5 bases). V lost 4 bases and J 2 bases, leaving 6 bases between the germline ends. The CDR3 contains 13 residues. Germline V lookup: CDR1 MDHEN, CDR2 SYDVKM. This CDR3 is CASSSQGNQPQHF. Written as DNA, the CDR3 is TGTGCCAGCAGTTCACAGGGCAATCAGCCCCAGCATTTT.

The chain recombines TRBV27 with TRBJ1-4, with 7 bases fitting TRBD1. Germline V CDR1 and CDR2: MNHEY, SMNVEV (reference sequence). The trim removed 7 bases at V and 4 bases at J, leaving 6 bases unmatched. There are 14 residues in the CDR3. CDR3 nucleotides: TGTGCCAGCAATCCCCAGGGGGATAATGAAAAACTGTTTTTT. Residues: CASNPQGDNEKLFF.

This chain uses TRBV7-2 with TRBJ2-1; 7 positions match TRBD2. Trimming at V came to 1 base and at J to 13 bases, leaving 13 bases not matched to a gene. CDR1 and CDR2 (germline): SGHTA, FQGNSA. This CDR3 comprises 15 residues. CDR3 sequence (DNA): TGTGCCAGCAGCTTAGAGTCCCCCGGAGGGACTACCCAGTTCTTC. Translating gives CASSLESPGGTTQFF.

The V gene is TRBV11-3, the J gene TRBJ1-1; possible D gene TRBD1, 5 bases. Trimming left V 5 bases short and J 8 bases short, with 21 bases between. From germline, CDR1 is SGHNT and CDR2 YENEEA. The length of the CDR3 is 15 residues. In DNA form, the CDR3 reads TGTGCCAGCAGCATAAGAGGGTCAGGGTCTGCCGAAGCTTTCTTT. As protein: CASSIRGSGSAEAFF.

V and J are TRBV4-1 and TRBJ2-2; D ambiguous. Between the trimmed V and J ends, which lost 1 base and 1 base, there was a span of 13 bases. Germline loops: CDR1 MGHRA, CDR2 YSYEKL. There are 17 residues in the CDR3. The CDR3 nucleotides read TGCGCCAGCAGCCAAGGGTCGGGTCGGAAGAACACCGGGGAGCTGTTTTTT. The encoded protein is CASSQGSGRKNTGELFF.

This clone was picked up one time. The genes are TRBV6-5 and TRBJ2-5; TRBD1 matches 9 bases. The CDR3 has 11 residues. Germline CDR1 reads MNHEY; CDR2 reads SVGAGI. Trimming cost V 5 bases and J 9 bases; bases outside gene matches: 1. This CDR3 reads CASSRTGAQYF. CDR3 nucleotides: TGTGCCAGCAGTCGGACAGGGGCCCAGTACTTC.

By frequency in the sample, this clone is medium-sized. The V and J genes are TRBV28 and TRBJ1-2; 8 bases align to TRBD1. The germline gives CDR1 MDHEN, CDR2 SYDVKM. The V gene end was trimmed by 5 bases and the J gene end by 8 bases; junction bases not matched to a gene: 7. CDR3 size: 13 residues. The CDR3 DNA reads as TGTGCCAGCAGTGCCGGACAGGGTAGGGGCTACACCTTC. Translation: CASSAGQGRGYTF.

This sequence joins TRBV9 and TRBJ2-5; perhaps D is TRBD1 or TRBD2 (5 bases each). Looked up from germline, CDR1 is SGDLS and CDR2 is YYNGEE. The V end was cut by 0 bases, the J end by 3 bases, with 12 bases between. CDR3 length equals 15 residues. The CDR3 region has the DNA TGTGCCAGCAGCGTAGATCTGGGGCGGGAAGAGACCCAGTACTTC. Amino acids: CASSVDLGREETQYF.

The chain has TRBV29-1 and TRBJ1-2; D is unclear. The CDR3 loop spans 11 amino acids. V gave up 7 bases and J gave up 6 bases, with 12 bases separating them. Germline CDR1 and CDR2: SQVTM and ANQGSEA. CDR3 loop: CSARTVDGYTF. CDR3 nucleotide sequence: TGCAGCGCCCGGACGGTTGATGGCTACACCTTC. Full variable domain (rest looked up from reference TRBV29-1 and TRBJ1-2): SAVISQKPSRDICQRGTSLTIQCQVDSQVTMMFWYRQQPGQSLTLIATANQGSEATYESGFVIDKFPISRPNLTFSTLTVSNMSPEDSSIYLCSARTVDGYTFGSGTRLTVV.

There are a few counts of this clone. The gene calls are TRBV6-1 and TRBJ2-4; no clear D gene. Per germline, CDR1 MNHNS and CDR2 SASEGT. Trimming stripped 2 bases from V and 0 bases from J, with 2 bases between. The CDR3 covers 13 residues. CDR3 in amino acids: CASSELAKNIQYF. The CDR3 nucleotides are TGTGCCAGCAGTGAATTAGCCAAAAACATTCAGTACTTC.

The chain combines TRBV28 with TRBJ2-7, with D maybe TRBD2 (6 bases). CDR1 is MDHEN and CDR2 is SYDVKM in the germline V gene. CDR3 length: 15 residues. Trimming stripped 1 base from V and 7 bases from J, with 17 bases between. For the CDR3, the DNA is TGTGCCAGCAGTTTATTAGTCGGGAGAACGGGAGAGCAGTACTTC. It translates to CASSLLVGRTGEQYF.

V gene TRBV19 combines with J gene TRBJ2-2, with D maybe TRBD1 (6 bases). The CDR3 spans 15 residues. CDR1 and CDR2 (germline): LNHDA, SQIVND (reference sequence). Deletions cut 6 bases from V and 7 bases from J, with 18 bases between. CDR3: CASSPRQGSVGELFF. The CDR3 region has the DNA TGTGCCAGTAGCCCCCGGCAGGGGTCTGTCGGGGAGCTGTTTTTT.

The DNA for the CDR3 is TGTGCCAGCAGCTTTAGCGGGAGGGCCGGTTACAATGAGCAGTTCTTC. Translating gives CASSFSGRAGYNEQFF. This chain uses TRBV7-9 with TRBJ2-1, with 11 bases aligning to TRBD2. CDR1 is SEHNR, CDR2 FQNEAQ, per germline (reference sequence). This CDR3 comprises 16 residues. J lost 4 bases, V lost 3 bases, and 5 bases had no gene match.

The DNA for the CDR3 is TGTGCCAGCAGTGGAGGGACAGGGCGGTCGGGAAACACCATATATTTT. This encodes CASSGGTGRSGNTIYF. V is TRBV2 and J is TRBJ1-3; TRBD1 aligns across 9 bases. CDR3 length: 16 residues. Germline CDR1 SNHLY, CDR2 FYNNEI. V lost 4 bases and J lost 4; bases outside the gene matches: 8.